This T cell receptor (beta chain) was obtained from a study of early T cells in non-severe SARS-CoV-2 infection. Across the whole study: The study sequenced bulk RNA from unsorted whole blood, with chains unpaired. General study results and limits: A preference for anti-spike CD8 responses marked VDJdb matching, which missed private and CD4 specificities.

The table lists this clonotype with a few counts. Its specificity is unknown. Germline-derived CDR1 and CDR2 are PRHDT and FYEKMQ (reference sequence). The CDR3 is 11 residues long. V shed 5 bases and J shed 10 bases, with 9 bases lying between them. Each cDNA molecule carried a unique molecular identifier. TCRdb ran MiXCR on the 5' RACE reads and lists one entry per CDR3 protein. The table records about 80,000 distinct CDR3 sequences, over 10% of them present only once. Sequenced sample: whole blood. The source of this sequence is an adult who was a healthcare worker with PCR-confirmed SARS-CoV-2 infection or an uninfected control (not recorded which). This chain uses TRBV13 with TRBJ2-1; D possibly corresponds to TRBD1 (6 bases). The CDR3 sequence is CASSLTGEQFF. The DNA of the CDR3 is TGTGCCAGCAGCCTCACAGGGGAGCAGTTCTTC.